This entry lists 5 T cell receptor beta chains sequenced from one sample in a study of shared clonotypes between healthy human individuals. Assay: immunoSEQ multiplex PCR; the TCRdb copy retains only in-frame clones and omits some. The sample gives around 2,000,000 clones, approximately 94% of which show up once; 1% to 1.3% is in the top ten. Terminally differentiated effector memory CD45RA+ cells were excluded by CCR7 positive selection of CD45RO-negative cells. The sample consisted of naive CD8+ T cells sorted from blood. Source of these receptors: a man between 18 and 29 years old in good health.

This rearrangement joins TRBV13 to TRBJ2-5; TRBD2 aligns across 8 bases. From germline, CDR1 is PRHDT and CDR2 FYEKMQ (reference sequence). With 0 bases clipped from V and 5 bases from J, the junction kept 5 bases outside the gene matches. The CDR3 is made up of 15 amino acids. CDR3: CASSLGLAEKETQYF. CDR3 coding DNA: TGTGCCAGCAGCTTAGGACTAGCGGAGAAGGAGACCCAGTACTTC. The variable domain in full, completed from reference TRBV13 and TRBJ2-5, reads AAGVIQSPRHLIKEKRETATLKCYPIPRHDTVYWYQQGPGQDPQFLISFYEKMQSDKGSIPDRFSAQQFSDYHSELNMSSLELGDSALYFCASSLGLAEKETQYFGPGTRLLVL.

This clone occurred a few times. The same CDR3 also results from other DNA sequences found in this sample. The chain recombines TRBV30 with TRBJ1-5; possibly TRBD1 for D (5 bases). Germline lookup yields CDR1 GTSNPN and CDR2 SVGIG (reference sequence). Deletions cut 0 bases from V and 5 bases from J, with 8 bases between. This CDR3 region has 13 residues. The CDR3 DNA reads as TGTGCCTGGAGTGTAGCGGGGGATCAGCCCCAGCATTTT. The encoded protein is CAWSVAGDQPQHF.

DNA for the CDR3: TGTGCCAGCAGTTACTTGGCGGGAGGTGTCTACAATGAGCAGTTCTTC. It specifies CASSYLAGGVYNEQFF. The chain recombines TRBV6-6 with TRBJ2-1; 8 bases are a match to TRBD2. Trimming took 1 base from V and 3 from J; bases not matched to a gene: 5. Germline V gene sequence: CDR1 MNHNY, CDR2 SVGAGI (reference sequence). This CDR3 contains 16 residues.

The DNA of the CDR3 is TGCGCCAGCGGAGCGGGAGGGCCCCCAGATACGCAGTATTTT. Its protein product is CASGAGGPPDTQYF. This rearrangement joins TRBV4-1 to TRBJ2-3; 10 bases agree with TRBD2. Germline trimming cut 8 bases from V and 4 bases from J; bases unmatched to any gene: 6. This CDR3 spans 14 amino acids. Per the germline V gene, CDR1 is MGHRA and CDR2 is YSYEKL.

J is TRBJ1-5 and V is TRBV28; D remains ambiguous. The CDR3 length is 13 residues. V was trimmed by 5 bases and J by 8 bases, leaving 13 bases between them. In germline, CDR1 is MDHEN, CDR2 SYDVKM. Here the CDR3 DNA reads TGTGCCAGCAGTCTCCGGACGGACGAGCCCCAGCATTTT. Amino acids: CASSLRTDEPQHF.